The 29 T cell receptor beta chains given below trace back to one sample, sequenced in a study of Tregs in tolerant kidney transplant recipients. Generated by immunoSEQ multiplex PCR, the TCRdb table keeps only in-frame clones and is missing some. The repertoire holds roughly 45,000 clones, with roughly 89% as singletons. Sequencing used Tregs from blood. All receptors come from a human donor in good health.

The chain is built from TRBV2 and TRBJ2-7; TRBD1 matches at 7 bases. The germline V gene has CDR1 SNHLY and CDR2 FYNNEI. The CDR3 sequence is 15 residues long. With V trimmed by 6 bases and J by 0 bases, 8 bases remained unmatched. The CDR3 region has the DNA TGTGCCAGCAGCCCGACGGGACAGATCTCCTACGAGCAGTACTTC. Its protein is CASSPTGQISYEQYF.

The V call is TRBV27, the J call TRBJ2-6; D call uncertain. CDR1 and CDR2 from the germline V gene are MNHEY and SMNVEV (reference sequence). The CDR3 runs to 17 residues. V lost 6 bases and J lost 0, with 15 bases in between. CDR3: CASSPDAVSSGANVLTF. CDR3 sequence (DNA): TGTGCCAGCAGCCCGGATGCTGTCAGCTCTGGGGCCAACGTCCTGACTTTC.

The rearrangement joins TRBV5-1 to TRBJ2-7; 10 nucleotides agree with TRBD2. Germline V gives CDR1 SGHRS, CDR2 YFSETQ. Germline trimming cut 3 bases from V and 2 bases from J; bases unmatched to any gene: 2. This CDR3 has 14 residues. The CDR3, as DNA: TGCGCCAGCAGCTCGGGACTAGCGACCTACGAGCAGTACTTC. As protein: CASSSGLATYEQYF.

The gene calls are TRBV6-6 and TRBJ1-4; 7 positions match TRBD1. Losses at the gene ends were 6 bases for V and 0 bases for J; bases not matched to a gene: 4. Germline CDR1 MNHNY, CDR2 SVGAGI (reference sequence). The CDR3 is made up of 15 amino acids. In DNA, the CDR3 is TGTGCCAGCAGGCACACAGGGGCAACTAATGAAAAACTGTTTTTT. Translated, it gives CASRHTGATNEKLFF.

The V and J genes are TRBV5-1 and TRBJ2-5; D is unresolved. In germline, CDR1 is SGHRS, CDR2 YFSETQ. V was clipped by 1 base and J by 1 base, with 11 bases between them. The CDR3 is made up of 15 amino acids. The CDR3 sequence is CASSLRGVLQETQYF. The DNA of the CDR3 is TGCGCCAGCAGCTTGCGAGGCGTCCTCCAAGAGACCCAGTACTTC.

The sample holds a few counts of this clone. J is TRBJ2-7 and V is TRBV10-3, with TRBD2 matching over 7 bases. Per germline, CDR1 ENHRY and CDR2 SYGVKD. Trimming took 5 bases from V and 4 from J; bases not matched to a gene: 2. The length of the CDR3 is 12 residues. CDR3 sequence (DNA): TGTGCCATCAGTACTAGCGCGTACGAGCAGTACTTC. This translates into CAISTSAYEQYF.

The J gene is TRBJ2-5, the V gene TRBV30; 10 bases are a match to TRBD1. Germline V gives CDR1 GTSNPN, CDR2 SVGIG (reference sequence). Trimming cost V 2 bases and J 7 bases; bases outside gene matches: 7. CDR3 length equals 14 residues. The CDR3 is CAWSSTGGRGTQYF. The CDR3 DNA reads as TGTGCCTGGAGTTCGACAGGGGGCAGAGGGACCCAGTACTTC.

The chain combines TRBV21-1 with TRBJ1-1; the table's D call, TRBD1, has no DNA check behind it. TRBV21-1 is reported as a pseudogene. This CDR3 spans 17 amino acids. The CDR3 region is CASRKGGTGGSSTEAFF. The CDR3 DNA reads TGTGCCAGCAGAAAGGGGGGGACAGGGGGGTCTTCCACTGAAGCTTTCTTT.

This sequence joins TRBV7-2 and TRBJ1-1; D call uncertain. This CDR3 is 13 amino acids long. Per germline, CDR1 SGHTA and CDR2 FQGNSA. V was trimmed by 5 bases and J by 0 bases, leaving 7 bases between them. The CDR3 coding sequence is TGTGCCAGCAGCGCGTCCATGAACACTGAAGCTTTCTTT. It yields the protein CASSASMNTEAFF.

The gene calls are TRBV19 and TRBJ2-7; D is perhaps TRBD2 (6 bases). Trimming left V 8 bases short and J 2 bases short, with 13 bases between. CDR3 length: 13 amino acids. Germline values: CDR1 LNHDA, CDR2 SQIVND (reference sequence). CDR3 in amino acids: CASGGLLPYEQYF. The CDR3 nucleotides are TGTGCCAGTGGGGGACTTCTACCCTACGAGCAGTACTTC.

CDR3 protein: CASSAQVNEQFF. CDR3 coding DNA: TGTGCCAGCAGCGCACAGGTCAATGAGCAGTTCTTC. The chain employs TRBV7-2 and TRBJ2-1; D perhaps matches TRBD1 (5 bases). The CDR3 sequence is 12 residues long. Trimming shortened V by 5 bases and J by 6 bases, and 8 bases separated the two germline ends. Germline assignment: CDR1 SGHTA and CDR2 FQGNSA.

The chain uses TRBV7-8 and TRBJ1-3; 9 positions agree with TRBD1. Germline-derived CDR1 and CDR2 are SGHVS and FQNEAQ. This CDR3 is built from 17 residues. Trimming at V came to 2 bases and at J to 0 bases, leaving 5 bases not matched to a gene. CDR3 region: CASSLTGQGNSGNTIYF. In nucleotides, the CDR3 is TGTGCCAGCAGCTTAACGGGACAGGGCAACTCTGGAAACACCATATATTTT.

V usage is TRBV7-9 and J usage is TRBJ2-7; TRBD1 might be the D (6 bases). The CDR3 has 13 amino acids. V lost 2 bases, J lost 5 bases, and 10 bases lay in between. CDR1 is SEHNR, CDR2 FQNEAQ, per germline (reference sequence). CDR3 nucleotide sequence: TGTGCCAGCAGCTTAACAGGGACCAACGAGCAGTACTTC. Translation: CASSLTGTNEQYF.

This clone has just one count. The rearrangement links TRBV30 to TRBJ1-6, with D tentatively TRBD1 (6 bases). In germline, CDR1 is GTSNPN, CDR2 SVGIG (reference sequence). The ends were cut back, 5 bases at V and 7 bases at J, with 12 bases in the middle. The CDR3 is 13 residues long. The CDR3 DNA reads TGTGCCTGGGACAGGTCCACGAATTCACCCCTCCACTTT. Its translation: CAWDRSTNSPLHF.

J is TRBJ2-1 and V is TRBV5-1; 8 bases match TRBD2. The CDR3 sequence is 14 residues long. From germline, CDR1 is SGHRS and CDR2 YFSETQ. The V and J ends lost 4 bases and 0 bases, in that order; junction bases with no gene match: 0. CDR3 bases: TGCGCCAGCAGCAGCGGGAGCTCCTACAATGAGCAGTTCTTC. It codes for CASSSGSSYNEQFF.

This rearrangement joins TRBV6-6 to TRBJ2-1, with D unclear. CDR3 size: 11 residues. The germline V gene encodes CDR1 MNHNY and CDR2 SVGAGI (reference sequence). The V gene lost 1 base and the J gene lost 8 bases, with 3 bases spanning the gap. The CDR3 is CASSYFDEQFF. CDR3 coding DNA: TGTGCCAGCAGTTACTTCGATGAGCAGTTCTTC.

This clone has a handful of counts. The chain has TRBV5-1 and TRBJ2-7, with 11 bases that match TRBD2. V shed 4 bases, J shed 1 base, and the junction held 4 bases outside the gene matches. Looked up from germline, CDR1 is SGHRS and CDR2 is YFSETQ. The CDR3 covers 15 residues. The CDR3 spells CASSPRLAGSYEQYF. The CDR3 region has the DNA TGCGCCAGCAGCCCCCGACTAGCGGGGTCCTACGAGCAGTACTTC. The full variable domain, with the rest looked up from reference TRBV5-1 and TRBJ2-7, is KAGVTQTPRYLIKTRGQQVTLSCSPISGHRSVSWYQQTPGQGLQFLFEYFSETQRNKGNFPGRFSGRQFSNSRSEMNVSTLELGDSALYLCASSPRLAGSYEQYFGPGTRLTVT.

The rearrangement links TRBV15 to TRBJ2-1; TRBD1 is a possible D gene (6 bases). The CDR3 has 16 residues. In germline, CDR1 is LNHNV, CDR2 YYDKDF (reference sequence). The ends were cut back, 3 bases at V and 4 bases at J, with 16 bases in the middle. In DNA, the CDR3 is TGTGCCACCAGCAGCCTTAGAGGGGGTCCTTACAATGAGCAGTTCTTC. It yields the protein CATSSLRGGPYNEQFF.

J is TRBJ1-2 and V is TRBV6-5; 8 nucleotides agree with TRBD1. The V segment lost 0 bases and the J segment 7 bases; nucleotides outside the gene matches: 4. The CDR3 spans 14 residues. Germline assignment: CDR1 MNHEY and CDR2 SVGAGI. The CDR3 sequence: CASSYSAGGGGYTF. The CDR3 DNA reads as TGTGCCAGCAGTTACTCAGCAGGGGGCGGTGGCTACACCTTC.

This sequence joins TRBV2 and TRBJ2-2; TRBD1 matches at 11 bases. The germline V gene has CDR1 SNHLY and CDR2 FYNNEI. The length of the CDR3 is 15 residues. The junction had 5 bases not matched to a gene; V was cut back by 6 bases and J by 5 bases. The chain's CDR3 is CASRGQGAGTGELFF. The CDR3 DNA reads as TGTGCCAGCAGAGGACAGGGGGCGGGAACCGGGGAGCTGTTTTTT. Full variable domain (rest looked up from reference TRBV2 and TRBJ2-2): EPEVTQTPSHQVTQMGQEVILRCVPISNHLYFYWYRQILGQKVEFLVSFYNNEISEKSEIFDDQFSVERPDGSNFTLKIRSTKLEDSAMYFCASRGQGAGTGELFFGEGSRLTVL.

In DNA form, the CDR3 reads TGTGCCAGCTCACGGGACAGGGTACCCTCAGATACGCAGTATTTT. Its translation is CASSRDRVPSDTQYF. The rearrangement uses TRBV18 and TRBJ2-3, with TRBD1 identical over 9 bases. The CDR3 is 15 amino acids. CDR1 is KGHSH, CDR2 LQKENI, per germline. The junction had 6 bases not matched to a gene; V was cut back by 4 bases and J by 4 bases.

This clone appeared once. The chain couples TRBV7-8 to TRBJ1-3; 7 positions agree with TRBD1. The CDR3 contains 18 residues. V was clipped by 1 base and J by 2 bases; unmatched bases: 11. Germline lookup yields CDR1 SGHVS and CDR2 FQNEAQ. The CDR3 nucleotides are TGTGCCAGCAGCTTAGTCGCGTACAGGGGATCCACTGGAAACACCATATATTTT. Amino acid sequence: CASSLVAYRGSTGNTIYF.

V usage is TRBV2 and J usage is TRBJ1-5; D is unclear. The germline gives CDR1 SNHLY, CDR2 FYNNEI. The CDR3 loop spans 15 amino acids. With 5 bases removed from V and 0 bases from J, the gap between germline ends came to 11 bases. The CDR3 DNA sequence: TGTGCCAGCAGTTCGGGCGGCTATAGCAATCAGCCCCAGCATTTT. Translation gives CASSSGGYSNQPQHF.

The V gene is TRBV6-1, the J gene TRBJ2-1, with D hard to call. Germline-derived CDR1 and CDR2 are MNHNS and SASEGT. Between the trimmed V and J ends, which lost 6 bases and 7 bases, there was a span of 7 bases. The CDR3 runs to 11 residues. The CDR3 protein is CASRGSNEQFF. The CDR3 nucleotides read TGTGCCAGCAGGGGTAGTAATGAGCAGTTCTTC.

The gene calls are TRBV7-8 and TRBJ2-7; TRBD1 or TRBD2 may be the D gene (5 bases each). Germline V lookup: CDR1 SGHVS, CDR2 FQNEAQ. Trimming cost V 5 bases and J 3 bases, with 14 bases left between them. This CDR3 has 14 amino acids. The CDR3 protein is CASSNRDPIYEQYF. The CDR3 DNA sequence: TGTGCCAGCAGCAACCGGGACCCTATCTACGAGCAGTACTTC.

This clone has a single count. The chain is built from TRBV5-1 and TRBJ1-4, with D uncertain. The CDR3 totals 13 residues. Germline V gene sequence: CDR1 SGHRS, CDR2 YFSETQ. V lost 2 bases, J lost 5 bases, and 7 bases lay in between. The DNA for the CDR3 is TGCGCCAGCAGCTTCTTAGGGAATGAAAAACTGTTTTTT. Its protein is CASSFLGNEKLFF.

The chain joins TRBV7-7 to TRBJ2-3; 7 bases are a match to TRBD2. CDR1 SSHAT and CDR2 FNYEAQ come from the germline V gene (reference sequence). This CDR3 region has 14 residues. Trimming cost V 5 bases and J 8 bases; bases outside gene matches: 10. The CDR3 DNA reads as TGTGCCAGCAGCCCCGAAGGGGCGGGAGTTACGCAGTATTTT. Its protein product is CASSPEGAGVTQYF.

This clone was recorded only once. DNA of the CDR3: TGCGCCAGCAGCCGGGGCCGACTAGCGGGGAACTACGAGCAGTACTTC. Amino acid sequence: CASSRGRLAGNYEQYF. V is TRBV5-1 and J is TRBJ2-7, with 11 bases lining up with TRBD2. The CDR3 totals 16 residues. CDR1 is SGHRS and CDR2 is YFSETQ in the germline V gene. With V trimmed by 4 bases and J by 3 bases, 9 bases remained unmatched.

The chain links TRBV6-5 to TRBJ1-2, with D possibly TRBD1 on 5 matching bases. Deletions cut 2 bases from V and 8 bases from J, with 12 bases between. The CDR3 has 13 amino acids. CDR1 and CDR2 from the germline V gene are MNHEY and SVGAGI. CDR3: CASSYLGGVGYTF. The CDR3 DNA follows: TGTGCCAGCAGTTACCTTGGGGGGGTCGGCTACACCTTC.